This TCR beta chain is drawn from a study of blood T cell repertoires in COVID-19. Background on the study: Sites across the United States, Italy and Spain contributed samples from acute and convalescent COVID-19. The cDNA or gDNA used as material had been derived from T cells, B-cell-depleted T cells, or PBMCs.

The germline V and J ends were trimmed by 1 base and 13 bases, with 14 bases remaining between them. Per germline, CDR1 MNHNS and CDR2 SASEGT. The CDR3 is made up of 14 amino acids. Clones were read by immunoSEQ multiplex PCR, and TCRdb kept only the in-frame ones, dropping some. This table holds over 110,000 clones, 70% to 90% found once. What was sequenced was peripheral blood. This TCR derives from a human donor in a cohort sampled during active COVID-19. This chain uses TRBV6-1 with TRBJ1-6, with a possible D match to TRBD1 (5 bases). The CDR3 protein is CASSEDPGPSPLHF. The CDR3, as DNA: TGTGCCAGCAGTGAAGATCCAGGGCCTAGTCCCCTCCACTTT.